Listed below are T cell receptor beta chains from one sample, sequenced in a study of T cell changes during pregnancy in multiple sclerosis. Method: immunoSEQ multiplex PCR; TCRdb's copy keeps in-frame clones and lacks some. The sample carries tens of thousands of clones, 90% to 95% recorded once. The sample was peripheral blood, taken in the third trimester of pregnancy. The receptors stem from a female donor in good health, enrolled as a control in a pregnancy study. Both conserved end residues are part of each CDR3. The D gene is left open where the match is weak. Clone size is given for some rows only: seen once, a few or many times, or a class if the clone is expanded.

j_call	v_call	clone_size	d_call	cdr3_nt	cdr3_aa
TRBJ2-3	TRBV30	.	TRBD2	TGTGCCTGGAGTTGGACTAGCGGTATCGATACGCAGTATTTT	CAWSWTSGIDTQYF
TRBJ1-2	TRBV12-5	.	.	TGTGCTAGTGGTTTGGTAAGCGGCTTTTACCAGAGTGGCGATGGCTACACCTTC	CASGLVSGFYQSGDGYTF
TRBJ1-1	TRBV18	.	.	TGTGCCAGCTCCGTACAGGGAGTAGACACTGAAGCTTTCTTT	CASSVQGVDTEAFF
TRBJ2-1	TRBV7-9	.	TRBD2	TGTGCCAGCAGCTTAATGTTGTCAGGGAGGGCCAATGAGCAGTTCTTC	CASSLMLSGRANEQFF
TRBJ1-1	TRBV7-2	.	.	TGTGCCAGCAGCTGGCGGGGGTGGAGCACTGAAGCTTTCTTT	CASSWRGWSTEAFF
TRBJ1-6	TRBV28	.	.	TGTGCCAGCAGTTTAAGGGCAAGGGGTTCACCCCTCCACTTT	CASSLRARGSPLHF
TRBJ2-2	TRBV25-1	.	TRBD1	TGTGCCAGCAGCGCCGGGACAGGGGTGTCCGGGGAGCTGTTTTTT	CASSAGTGVSGELFF
TRBJ2-2	TRBV19	once	.	TGTGCCAGTAGTATAGGGAGGGTCCCCGGGGAGCTGTTTTTT	CASSIGRVPGELFF
TRBJ1-3	TRBV13	.	.	TGTGCCAGCAGCCGGACACCAACTGGAAACACCATATATTTT	CASSRTPTGNTIYF
TRBJ1-2	TRBV7-2	.	.	TGTGCCAGCAGCTTAGTGTCCGGGGGGCGGGATGGCTACACCTTC	CASSLVSGGRDGYTF
TRBJ1-6	TRBV4-3	.	.	TGCGCCAGCAGCCAGCAAACCCGGGAATCACCCCTCCACTTT	CASSQQTRESPLHF
TRBJ2-3	TRBV18	.	TRBD1	TGTGCCAGCTCACCACAGGGACAGGGCCCGGCCACAGATACGCAGTATTTT	CASSPQGQGPATDTQYF
TRBJ1-3	TRBV19	.	TRBD1	TGTGCCAGCCGGGACAGGGGCTACAGCTCTGGAAACACCATATATTTT	CASRDRGYSSGNTIYF
TRBJ1-2	TRBV9	.	.	TGTGCCAGCAGCGTATTGGGGGGGCCCTATGGCTACACCTTC	CASSVLGGPYGYTF
TRBJ1-6	TRBV11-2	few	.	TGTGCCAGCAGCTTAAACCAGGGATCACGTTCACCCCTCCACTTT	CASSLNQGSRSPLHF
TRBJ1-6	TRBV6-1	.	.	TGTGCCAGCAGTGAACTATGGGGGGGCGATTCACCCCTCCACTTT	CASSELWGGDSPLHF
TRBJ2-5	TRBV5-8	.	TRBD2	TGTGCCAGCGATCGAGCGGGAGGGCTCGGGGAGACCCAGTACTTC	CASDRAGGLGETQYF
TRBJ1-4	TRBV4-1	.	TRBD1	TGCGCCAGCAGCCGGGACAGGGGAAGGGAAAAACTGTTTTTT	CASSRDRGREKLFF
TRBJ2-1	TRBV10-3	once	TRBD2	TGTGCCATCAGTGACTCCGGACTAGCGGAGGCATCCTACAATGAGCAGTTCTTC	CAISDSGLAEASYNEQFF
TRBJ1-1	TRBV18	.	.	TGTGCCAGCTCACCACCGTTCGGGATGAACACTGAAGCTTTCTTT	CASSPPFGMNTEAFF
TRBJ2-7	TRBV18	.	TRBD2	TGTGCCAGCTCAGCAGCGGGAGTCTCCTACGAGCAGTACTTC	CASSAAGVSYEQYF
TRBJ2-1	TRBV4-3	.	.	TGCGCCAGCAGCCAAGAATTGGTCGGGGAGCAGTTCTTC	CASSQELVGEQFF
TRBJ2-1	TRBV6-5	.	.	TGTGCCAGCAGGCCTCAGGGGAAGGCCTACAATGAGCAGTTCTTC	CASRPQGKAYNEQFF
TRBJ1-2	TRBV6-4	.	TRBD1	TGTGCCAGCAAACCAGGGGGCGTAGACTATGGCTACACCTTC	CASKPGGVDYGYTF
TRBJ1-2	TRBV5-1	.	.	TGCGCCAGCAGCTTGGAGTTAGCTAACTATGGCTACACCTTC	CASSLELANYGYTF
TRBJ1-5	TRBV27	.	.	TGTGCCAGCAGTTTATATCTCAATCAGCCCCAGCATTTT	CASSLYLNQPQHF
TRBJ2-3	TRBV12-5	.	TRBD2	TGTGCTAGTGGTCCCGGGGGGTTCGATACGCAGTATTTT	CASGPGGFDTQYF
TRBJ2-5	TRBV25-1	.	.	TGTGCCAGCAGTGACCTTGCGGGGGCTCAAGAGACCCAGTACTTC	CASSDLAGAQETQYF
TRBJ2-1	TRBV7-9	.	.	TGTGCCAGCAGCTTGTACAGGGATGAGCAGTTCTTC	CASSLYRDEQFF
TRBJ1-2	TRBV7-2	.	TRBD1	TGTGCCAGCAGCTTAGGAGGGACAGGGCTGTATGGCTACACCTTC	CASSLGGTGLYGYTF
TRBJ1-2	TRBV14	once	.	TGTGCCAGCAGCCAAGACGACAGCCCCTATGGCTACACCTTC	CASSQDDSPYGYTF
TRBJ1-3	TRBV7-2	once	.	TGTGCCAGCAGCTCCCATTCTCCGCGGGGAAACACCATATATTTT	CASSSHSPRGNTIYF
TRBJ2-1	TRBV6-1	once	.	TGTGCCAGCAGTGAAGTTCCCGGCCCAGGTGAGCAGTTCTTC	CASSEVPGPGEQFF
TRBJ2-7	TRBV2	once	TRBD1	TGTGCCAGCAGTGAAGGGACAGGGGGCTCGGACGAGCAGTACTTC	CASSEGTGGSDEQYF
TRBJ1-1	TRBV6-6	.	.	TGTGCCAGCAGTTACTCGAGTAGATATATGAACACTGAAGCTTTCTTT	CASSYSSRYMNTEAFF
TRBJ1-2	TRBV5-4	.	.	TGTGCCAGCAGCTTGGTCGGTTTTAACTATGGCTACACCTTC	CASSLVGFNYGYTF
TRBJ2-5	TRBV7-2	.	TRBD1	TGTGCCAGCAGCCCCGGACAGGGGAGGGTGACCCAGTACTTC	CASSPGQGRVTQYF
TRBJ2-1	TRBV9	.	.	TGTGCCAGCAGCCTCCGGGACTCCAGCTCCTACAATGAGCAGTTCTTC	CASSLRDSSSYNEQFF
TRBJ2-1	TRBV7-9	.	.	TGTGCCAGCAACCTGGGGGGAGCAGAGGTCGATGAGCAGTTCTTC	CASNLGGAEVDEQFF
TRBJ1-6	TRBV7-2	.	.	TGTGCCAGCAGCTTAGGCCCGGGATATAATTCACCCCTCCACTTT	CASSLGPGYNSPLHF
TRBJ2-3	TRBV19	once	.	TGTGCCACCTCCGGGTGGGGACTTCCCTTCACAGATACGCAGTATTTT	CATSGWGLPFTDTQYF